Below, 6 T cell receptor beta chains from the same sample are listed, as sequenced in a study of shared clonotypes between healthy human individuals (dated by TCRdb to the early 2020s). Libraries were prepared through the immunoSEQ multiplex PCR assay. TCRdb provides this immuneACCESS table in a form limited to in-frame rearrangements. Some clones are lacking; in checked studies, under half of them reflect an unresolved V gene, and why the rest are absent is not known. The sample includes about 1.1 million clones, with about 72% observed a single time. The leading ten clones occupy roughly 0.82% of the sample. The sequenced sample consisted of memory CD4+ T cells from PBMCs. The cell subset or site label for this specimen denotes: CD45RA-negative fraction. The receptor set was obtained from a man aged 18 to 30 in good health. Some clones in this sample may be carry-over from other donors' samples.

This clone was found a few times. The gene calls are TRBV7-9 and TRBJ2-7; D perhaps matches TRBD1 (6 bases). The ends were cut back, 1 base at V and 5 bases at J, with 12 bases in the middle. From germline, CDR1 is SEHNR and CDR2 FQNEAQ (reference sequence). The length of the CDR3 is 14 residues. CDR3 in amino acids: CASSLVFGDNEQYF. The CDR3 coding sequence is TGTGCCAGCAGCTTAGTTTTCGGGGACAACGAGCAGTACTTC.

This clone has just one count. The chain joins TRBV5-4 to TRBJ2-5, with 9 bases that match TRBD2. CDR1 SGHNT and CDR2 YYREEE come from the germline V gene (reference sequence). The J segment lost 5 bases and the V segment lost 7 bases, leaving 3 bases of the junction unmatched. The CDR3 runs to 12 residues. The CDR3, as DNA: TGTGCCAGCTCTGGACTAGCGGAGACCCAGTACTTC. Protein: CASSGLAETQYF.

The rearrangement links TRBV28 to TRBJ1-4, with 8 bases fitting TRBD1. The CDR3 length is 13 residues. V lost 8 bases and J lost 5; bases outside the gene matches: 4. The germline CDR1 and CDR2 sequences are MDHEN and SYDVKM. CDR3 nucleotide sequence: TGTGCCAGCCCAGGGGGCTCGAATGAAAAACTGTTTTTT. Amino acids: CASPGGSNEKLFF.

The rearrangement joins TRBV5-6 to TRBJ1-2; the D gene is possibly TRBD1 (6 bases). There are 15 residues in the CDR3. The V gene lost 3 bases and the J gene lost 6 bases, with 18 bases spanning the gap. Looked up from germline, CDR1 is SGHDT and CDR2 is YYEEEE. In nucleotides, the CDR3 is TGTGCCAGCAGCTCCCGACGGCAGGGGAGGAATGGCTACACCTTC. Translation: CASSSRRQGRNGYTF.

The J gene is TRBJ1-1, the V gene TRBV28; D uncertain. CDR1 MDHEN and CDR2 SYDVKM come from the germline V gene. The CDR3 totals 14 residues. The V end was cut by 7 bases, the J end by 4 bases, with 16 bases between. The CDR3 coding sequence is TGTGCCAGCATCGGATCTTTGGGTTCCACTGAAGCTTTCTTT. Amino acids: CASIGSLGSTEAFF.

This clone came up a few times. The chain is built from TRBV27 and TRBJ2-3; 9 bases agree with TRBD1. Germline-derived CDR1 and CDR2 are MNHEY and SMNVEV (reference sequence). The CDR3 sequence is 16 residues long. J was trimmed by 3 bases and V by 3 bases; bases with no gene match: 7. CDR3 sequence reads: CASSFPWDRATDTQYF. Here the CDR3 DNA reads TGTGCCAGCAGTTTCCCCTGGGACAGGGCGACAGATACGCAGTATTTT.